The clone carrying this T cell receptor (beta chain) came up many times. The antigen is not known. Investigators amplified TCR beta CDR3 regions from RNA transcripts. HTBI primers were employed in first-round RT-PCR, then a second-round multiplex PCR followed. TCRdb itself ran the multiplex PCR reads through MiXCR, one entry per CDR3 protein. There are 600,000 to 950,000 distinct CDR3 sequences in the sample; 35% to 50% occur only once, and 40% to 45% lies in the top ten. The data are from a study of Graves' ophthalmopathy and Graves' hyperthyroidism. Study details: The authors collected peripheral blood at initial diagnosis, before any treatment. Study-wide findings and caveats: Ophthalmopathy was separated from stable hyperthyroidism by a 13-signature model with 87.88% sensitivity and roughly 81% specificity.

Donors with ophthalmopathy: moderate-to-severe activity, CAS ≥3, NOSPECS ≥4, duration under 3 months. Clinical symptoms, serum thyroxine, TRAb, thyroid ultrasound and orbital computed tomography were relied on for diagnosis. This CDR3 comprises 16 residues. Looked up from germline, CDR1 is SQVTM and CDR2 is ANQGSEA. The ends were cut back, 0 bases at V and 3 bases at J, with 17 bases in the middle. The sequenced material came from peripheral blood. The TCR comes from an adult man with Graves' ophthalmopathy. The gene calls are TRBV29-1 and TRBJ1-1; D not resolved. In DNA, the CDR3 is TGCAGCGTTGAAGATCTCTTTGGGCAGGCGGACACTGAAGCTTTCTTT. Protein product: CSVEDLFGQADTEAFF.